These 29 T cell receptor beta chains came from one sample sequenced in a study of T cell responses to AZD1222 COVID-19 vaccine. Profiled with immunoSEQ multiplex PCR; TCRdb holds only in-frame clones, not every one. Altogether fewer than 200,000 clones are present, 85% to 90% being singletons, with the ten largest covering 1.5% to 2%. Sequenced material: peripheral blood, taken on day 0 of AZD1222 vaccination. The receptors stem from an adult in good health.

The chain uses TRBV6-5 and TRBJ1-2; D possibly corresponds to TRBD1 (6 bases). The length of the CDR3 is 15 residues. V lost 0 bases to trimming and J lost 6 bases, with 14 bases between them. Germline V lookup: CDR1 MNHEY, CDR2 SVGAGI. CDR3 in amino acids: CASSYSGRGGDGYTF. The CDR3, as DNA: TGTGCCAGCAGTTACTCTGGCAGGGGAGGAGATGGCTACACCTTC.

A few counts support this clone. The J gene is TRBJ2-2, the V gene TRBV13; 14 bases line up with TRBD2. V was clipped by 6 bases and J by 6 bases; unmatched bases: 9. Germline CDR1 is PRHDT and CDR2 is FYEKMQ (reference sequence). The CDR3 spans 17 residues. CDR3 sequence reads: CASSPGLAGVGPGELFF. The CDR3 DNA reads TGTGCCAGCAGTCCGGGACTAGCGGGAGTAGGGCCCGGGGAGCTGTTTTTT.

The chain has TRBV29-1 and TRBJ2-3; 7 bases match TRBD1. V lost 6 bases, J lost 14 bases, and 14 bases stayed unmatched. CDR1 is SQVTM, CDR2 ANQGSEA, per germline. The CDR3 sequence is 12 residues long. CDR3 DNA: TGCAGCGTCGACTTAGGTGGCAGACAGGGGTATTTT. It yields the protein CSVDLGGRQGYF.

Of note for this clone: This specimen includes other DNA sequences encoding the same CDR3. The CDR3 region is CASSPRGAGYNEQFF. The CDR3 DNA reads TGTGCCAGCAGCCCCCGTGGGGCAGGGTACAATGAGCAGTTCTTC. The chain uses TRBV7-2 and TRBJ2-1; D perhaps matches TRBD1 (5 bases). Deletions cut 5 bases from V and 4 bases from J, with 15 bases between. Germline values: CDR1 SGHTA, CDR2 FQGNSA. The length of the CDR3 is 15 residues. The full variable domain, its missing parts supplied by reference TRBV7-2 and TRBJ2-1, is GAGVSQSPSNKVTEKGKDVELRCDPISGHTALYWYRQSLGQGLEFLIYFQGNSAPDKSGLPSDRFSAERTGGSVSTLTIQRTQQEDSAVYLCASSPRGAGYNEQFFGPGTRLTVL.

The V and J genes are TRBV6-1 and TRBJ2-7; D unclear. The V end was cut by 2 bases, the J end by 7 bases, with 12 bases between. This CDR3 has 13 residues. Germline assignment: CDR1 MNHNS and CDR2 SASEGT. CDR3: CASSEKVLGEQYV. DNA of the CDR3: TGTGCCAGCAGTGAAAAGGTCCTGGGTGAGCAGTACGTC.

The chain has TRBV10-1 and TRBJ2-1, with D unresolved. Deletions cut 5 bases from V and 10 bases from J, with 15 bases between. There are 13 residues in the CDR3. Germline V gene data show CDR1 as WNHNN and CDR2 as SYGVQD (reference sequence). The CDR3 nucleotides are TGCGCCAGCAGTCCTGAATTTACGCCCGAGCAGTTCTTC. It translates to CASSPEFTPEQFF.

V gene TRBV13 combines with J gene TRBJ1-2, with TRBD1 identical over 9 bases. The CDR3 contains 13 residues. Germline-derived CDR1 and CDR2 are PRHDT and FYEKMQ (reference sequence). V lost 5 bases to trimming and J lost 6 bases; unmatched junction nucleotides: 4. The DNA for the CDR3 is TGTGCCAGCAGCACGAGGACAGGGGATGGCTACACCTTC. Translated: CASSTRTGDGYTF.

The rearrangement uses TRBV5-1 and TRBJ1-4, with 9 bases that match TRBD1. There are 14 residues in the CDR3. Germline lookup yields CDR1 SGHRS and CDR2 YFSETQ. The junction had 7 bases not matched to a gene; V was cut back by 4 bases and J by 9 bases. The CDR3 is CASSKTGQGKKLFF. For the CDR3, the DNA is TGCGCCAGCAGCAAAACCGGACAGGGGAAAAAACTGTTTTTT.

The chain links TRBV4-3 to TRBJ2-1, with D perhaps TRBD1 (5 bases). Germline CDR1 reads LGHNA; CDR2 reads YSLEER. The CDR3 spans 19 residues. Trimming took off 0 bases at V and 2 bases at J, with 20 bases between the two ends. CDR3 in DNA: TGCGCCAGCAGCCAAGATCCCGTTGGCCAGGGTTCGCCCTACAATGAGCAGTTCTTC. Residues: CASSQDPVGQGSPYNEQFF.

V usage is TRBV5-1 and J usage is TRBJ2-7; D is undetermined. Germline CDR1 reads SGHRS; CDR2 reads YFSETQ. The length of the CDR3 is 8 residues. The CDR3 sequence is CASSFLPV. As DNA, the CDR3 is TGCGCCAGCAGCTTCTTACCCGTC.

This rearrangement joins TRBV5-6 to TRBJ2-6, with 7 bases aligning to TRBD1. The CDR3 has 16 residues. V lost 10 bases, J lost 2 bases, and 12 bases stayed unmatched. Germline CDR1 SGHDT, CDR2 YYEEEE. CDR3 DNA sequence: TGTGCCGGGGCGACAGGGATGTCACCTGGGGCCAACGTCCTGACTTTC. Amino acids: CAGATGMSPGANVLTF.

The chain carries TRBV5-8 and TRBJ2-3, with D perhaps assigned TRBD1 or TRBD2 (6 bases each). V dropped 3 bases and J dropped 2 bases, with 13 bases sitting between them. Germline CDR1 is SGHTS and CDR2 is YDEGEE. The CDR3 runs 15 residues. The CDR3 sequence is CASSWGAINTDTQYF. CDR3 coding DNA: TGTGCCAGCAGCTGGGGGGCCATTAACACAGATACGCAGTATTTT. Full variable domain (remainder filled in from reference TRBV5-8 and TRBJ2-3): EAGVTQSPTHLIKTRGQQATLRCSPISGHTSVYWYQQALGLGLQFLLWYDEGEERNRGNFPPRFSGRQFPNYSSELNVNALELEDSALYLCASSWGAINTDTQYFGPGTRLTVL.

This clone was observed once. The genes are TRBV9 and TRBJ1-1, with 8 bases fitting TRBD1. Trimming took 4 bases from V and 6 from J; bases not matched to a gene: 5. This CDR3 is 13 amino acids long. CDR1 is SGDLS and CDR2 is YYNGEE in the germline V gene. The DNA of the CDR3 is TGTGCCAGCAGCCCCCAGGGGGCCGCTGAAGCTTTCTTT. It codes for CASSPQGAAEAFF.

This clone appeared a single time. This chain connects TRBV19 to TRBJ2-3; 9 bases agree with TRBD2. CDR1 and CDR2 (germline): LNHDA, SQIVND (reference sequence). V shed 3 bases and J 10 bases; nucleotides not matched to a gene: 5. The CDR3 covers 13 residues. The CDR3 spells CASSIPGGRAQYF. CDR3 coding DNA: TGTGCCAGTAGTATCCCGGGCGGGAGGGCGCAGTATTTT.

This chain joins TRBV20-1 and TRBJ2-2, with a tentative D call TRBD2 (6 bases). The CDR3 contains 13 residues. Trimming cost V 3 bases and J 6 bases, with 11 bases left between them. Germline lookup yields CDR1 DFQATT and CDR2 SNEGSKA (reference sequence). For the CDR3, the DNA is TGCAGTGCTAGTAGTCCGGGGGCCGGGGAGCTGTTTTTT. Translating it yields CSASSPGAGELFF.

This chain connects TRBV6-2 or TRBV6-3 to TRBJ2-5; 8 positions agree with TRBD2. The junction had 12 bases not matched to a gene; V was cut back by 6 bases and J by 3 bases. CDR3 length equals 16 residues. Looked up from germline, CDR1 is MNHEY and CDR2 is SVGEGT. CDR3 coding DNA: TGTGCCAGCAGCCTTCTGCCGAAAGCGGGGGAAGAGACCCAGTACTTC. Its translation is CASSLLPKAGEETQYF.

The genes are TRBV4-2 and TRBJ2-7; TRBD2 matches at 8 bases. The V and J ends lost 1 base and 6 bases, in that order; junction bases with no gene match: 11. This CDR3 comprises 16 residues. The V gene's germline CDR1 is LGHNA and CDR2 YNFKEQ. The CDR3 sequence: CASSQGGSGRSGEQYF. Written as DNA, the CDR3 is TGTGCCAGCAGCCAAGGGGGAAGCGGGAGATCGGGCGAGCAGTACTTC.

CDR3 amino acids: CASSPRFTGATNYGYTF. The DNA of the CDR3 is TGTGCCAGTAGCCCAAGGTTCACAGGGGCTACTAACTATGGCTACACCTTC. The chain is built from TRBV19 and TRBJ1-2; 7 bases fit TRBD1. Trimming removed 6 bases from V and 0 bases from J; junction bases left unmatched: 13. The CDR3 has 17 amino acids. Germline CDR1 and CDR2: LNHDA and SQIVND (reference sequence).

The chain combines TRBV28 with TRBJ2-2, with 8 bases that match TRBD2. The germline gives CDR1 MDHEN, CDR2 SYDVKM. The CDR3 length is 15 residues. V trimming: 7 bases; J trimming: 1 base; junction bases outside the gene matches: 5. For the CDR3, the DNA is TGTGCCAGCAATGGGAGCGGGGGGAACACCGGGGAGCTGTTTTTT. This codes for CASNGSGGNTGELFF.

J is TRBJ2-1 and V is TRBV30; the match to TRBD2 covers 9 bases. Germline V CDR1 and CDR2: GTSNPN, SVGIG (reference sequence). CDR3 size: 14 residues. The J segment lost 4 bases and the V segment lost 3 bases, leaving 4 bases of the junction unmatched. The CDR3 reads CAWSPTSGYNEQFF. The CDR3 DNA reads as TGTGCCTGGAGCCCGACTAGCGGATACAATGAGCAGTTCTTC.

This chain connects TRBV7-8 to TRBJ2-5, with D perhaps TRBD1 or TRBD2 (5 bases each). Germline assignment: CDR1 SGHVS and CDR2 FQNEAQ. The ends were cut back, 4 bases at V and 4 bases at J, with 16 bases in the middle. This CDR3 has 15 residues. The CDR3 sequence: CASSSGRLWGETQYF. DNA for the CDR3: TGTGCCAGCAGCTCGGGACGTCTCTGGGGAGAGACCCAGTACTTC.

In the case of this clone: The junction departs from the called germline gene at one end, perhaps through a read error. V and J are TRBV19 and TRBJ1-2; D call uncertain. Germline CDR1 and CDR2: LNHDA and SQIVND (reference sequence). CDR3 length: 12 amino acids. As DNA, the CDR3 is TGTGCCAGTAGTATAGGAGAGGTGGCTCCTTCGTTC. Its translation is CASSIGEVAPSF.

The table lists this clone with a few counts. For the CDR3, the DNA is TGTGCCAGCAGCCCCGGGGCCAACACTGAAGCTTTCTTT. Translated, it gives CASSPGANTEAFF. The J gene is TRBJ1-1, the V gene TRBV7-9, with D possibly TRBD1 on 5 matching bases. The CDR3 spans 13 residues. Germline CDR1 reads SEHNR; CDR2 reads FQNEAQ (reference sequence). V was clipped by 5 bases and J by 2 bases, with 9 bases between them. Together with reference TRBV7-9 and TRBJ1-1, the CDR3 gives the full variable domain: DTGVSQNPRHKITKRGQNVTFRCDPISEHNRLYWYRQTLGQGPEFLTYFQNEAQLEKSRLLSDRFSAERPKGSFSTLEIQRTEQGDSAMYLCASSPGANTEAFFGQGTRLTVV.

This clone has just one count. J is TRBJ2-3 and V is TRBV4-3; possibly TRBD1 for D (5 bases). Trimming removed 1 base at V and 3 bases at J, with 11 bases between. The germline CDR1 and CDR2 sequences are LGHNA and YSLEER. The CDR3 contains 15 residues. This chain's CDR3 is CASSQASSGTDTQYF. The CDR3 DNA reads TGCGCCAGCAGCCAAGCCTCGTCAGGGACAGATACGCAGTATTTT.

This chain links TRBV5-1 with TRBJ2-7; TRBD1 agrees at 9 bases. Germline V lookup: CDR1 SGHRS, CDR2 YFSETQ. V shed 0 bases, J shed 4 bases, and the junction held 5 bases outside the gene matches. This CDR3 is 15 amino acids long. CDR3 region: CASSLGTGGIYEQYF. The CDR3, as DNA: TGCGCCAGCAGCTTGGGTACAGGGGGCATATACGAGCAGTACTTC.

The chain couples TRBV30 to TRBJ1-3; D is uncertain. This CDR3 comprises 15 residues. Germline V CDR1 and CDR2: GTSNPN, SVGIG (reference sequence). Trimming took off 0 bases at V and 1 base at J, with 10 bases between the two ends. The CDR3 DNA sequence: TGTGCCTGGAGTGTACTCCCTCTGTCTGGAAACACCATATATTTT. It translates to CAWSVLPLSGNTIYF.

The chain combines TRBV24-1 with TRBJ2-2, with D perhaps assigned TRBD1 or TRBD2 (5 bases each). Germline CDR1 KGHDR, CDR2 SFDVKD. This CDR3 contains 14 residues. V gave up 5 bases and J gave up 10 bases, with 16 bases separating them. CDR3 sequence (DNA): TGTGCCACCAGTGTGGGACGGCGGGCAACGGAGCTGTTTTTT. It specifies CATSVGRRATELFF.

The genes are TRBV28 and TRBJ2-7; D tentatively fits TRBD1 or TRBD2 (6 bases each). The CDR3 loop spans 13 amino acids. CDR1 is MDHEN and CDR2 is SYDVKM in the germline V gene. Trimming pared 3 bases from V and 4 bases from J, leaving 10 bases between. CDR3 protein: CASSFGGRYEQYF. CDR3 nucleotides: TGTGCCAGCAGTTTCGGGGGCAGGTACGAGCAGTACTTC.

The rearrangement joins TRBV11-2 to TRBJ1-1; D ambiguous. CDR3 length: 13 residues. Germline values: CDR1 SGHAT, CDR2 FQNNGV. V was trimmed by 8 bases and J by 5 bases, leaving 15 bases between them. CDR3 sequence (DNA): TGTGCCAGCCAGGAAGGAAGGCGGACTGAAGCTTTCTTT. Its translation: CASQEGRRTEAFF.